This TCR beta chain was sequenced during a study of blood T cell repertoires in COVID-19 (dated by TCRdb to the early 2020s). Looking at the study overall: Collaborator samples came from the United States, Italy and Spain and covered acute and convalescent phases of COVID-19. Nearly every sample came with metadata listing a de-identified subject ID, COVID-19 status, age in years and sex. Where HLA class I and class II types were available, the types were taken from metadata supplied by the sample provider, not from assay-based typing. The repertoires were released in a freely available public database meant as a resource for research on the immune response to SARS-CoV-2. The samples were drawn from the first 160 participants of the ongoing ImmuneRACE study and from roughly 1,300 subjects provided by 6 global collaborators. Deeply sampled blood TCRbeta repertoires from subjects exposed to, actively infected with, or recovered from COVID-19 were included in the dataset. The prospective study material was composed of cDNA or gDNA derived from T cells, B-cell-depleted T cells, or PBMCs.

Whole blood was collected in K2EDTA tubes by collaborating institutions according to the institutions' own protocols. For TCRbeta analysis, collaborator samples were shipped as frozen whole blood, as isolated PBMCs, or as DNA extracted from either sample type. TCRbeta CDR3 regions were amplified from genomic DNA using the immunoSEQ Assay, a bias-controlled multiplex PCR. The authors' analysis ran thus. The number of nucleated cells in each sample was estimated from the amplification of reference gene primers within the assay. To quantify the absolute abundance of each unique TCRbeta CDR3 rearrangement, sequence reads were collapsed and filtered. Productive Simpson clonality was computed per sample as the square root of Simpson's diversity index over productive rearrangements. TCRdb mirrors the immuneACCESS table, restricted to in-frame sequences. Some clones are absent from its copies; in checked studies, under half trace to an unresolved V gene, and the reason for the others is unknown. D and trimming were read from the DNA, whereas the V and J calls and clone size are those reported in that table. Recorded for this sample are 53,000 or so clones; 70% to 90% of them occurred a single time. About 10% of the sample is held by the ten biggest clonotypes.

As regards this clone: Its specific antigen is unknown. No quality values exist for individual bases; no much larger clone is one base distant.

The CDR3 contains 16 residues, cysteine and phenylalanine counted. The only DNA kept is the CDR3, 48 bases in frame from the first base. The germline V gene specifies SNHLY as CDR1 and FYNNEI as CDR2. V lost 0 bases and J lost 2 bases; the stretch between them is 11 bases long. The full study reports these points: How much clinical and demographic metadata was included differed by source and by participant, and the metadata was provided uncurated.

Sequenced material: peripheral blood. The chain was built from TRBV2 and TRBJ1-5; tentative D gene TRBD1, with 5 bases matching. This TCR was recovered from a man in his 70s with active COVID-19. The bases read TGTGCCAGCAGTGAAGCGGGGGGTCTTGGCAATCAGCCCCAGCATTTT. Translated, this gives CASSEAGGLGNQPQHF.